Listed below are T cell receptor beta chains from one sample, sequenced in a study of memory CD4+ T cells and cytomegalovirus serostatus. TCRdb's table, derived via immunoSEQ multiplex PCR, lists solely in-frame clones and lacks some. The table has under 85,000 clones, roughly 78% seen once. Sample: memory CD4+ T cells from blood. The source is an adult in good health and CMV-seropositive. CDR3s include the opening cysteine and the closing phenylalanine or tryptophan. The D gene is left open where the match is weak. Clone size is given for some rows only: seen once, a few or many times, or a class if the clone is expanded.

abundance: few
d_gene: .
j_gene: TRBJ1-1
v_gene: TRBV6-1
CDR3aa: CASNRMGARTEAFF
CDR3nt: TGTGCCAGCAATAGAATGGGGGCGAGGACTGAAGCTTTCTTT

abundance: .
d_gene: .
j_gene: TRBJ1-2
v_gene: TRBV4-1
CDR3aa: CASSQYQEEGFLYGYTF
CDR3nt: TGCGCCAGCAGCCAATATCAAGAGGAAGGCTTTCTCTATGGCTACACCTTC

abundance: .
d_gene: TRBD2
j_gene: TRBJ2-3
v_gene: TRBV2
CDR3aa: CASSVEASGSSAQYF
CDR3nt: TGTGCCAGCAGTGTAGAGGCTAGCGGGAGTAGTGCGCAGTATTTT

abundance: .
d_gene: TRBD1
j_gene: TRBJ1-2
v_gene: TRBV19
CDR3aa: CASSTRQDRGGGYTF
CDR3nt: TGTGCCAGTAGTACCCGACAAGACAGGGGTGGTGGCTACACCTTC

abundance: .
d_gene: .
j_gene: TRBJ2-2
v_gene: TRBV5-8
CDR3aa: CASSLVFTGELFF
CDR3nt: TGTGCCAGCAGCTTGGTATTTACCGGGGAGCTGTTTTTT

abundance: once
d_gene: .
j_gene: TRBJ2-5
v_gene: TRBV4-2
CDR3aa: CASSPDRIQETQYF
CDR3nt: TGTGCCAGCAGCCCCGATCGGATCCAAGAGACCCAGTACTTC

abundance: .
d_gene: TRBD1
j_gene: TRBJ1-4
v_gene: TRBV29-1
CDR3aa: CSVKQGVGEKLFF
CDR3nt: TGCAGCGTCAAACAGGGGGTAGGCGAAAAACTGTTTTTT

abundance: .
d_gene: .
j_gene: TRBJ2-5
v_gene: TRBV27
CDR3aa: CASRDWNPQETQYF
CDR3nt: TGTGCCAGCCGGGACTGGAATCCCCAAGAGACCCAGTACTTC

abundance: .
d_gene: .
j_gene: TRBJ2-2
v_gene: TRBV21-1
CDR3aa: CASSNFSGKPNTGELFF
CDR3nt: TGTGCCAGCAGCAATTTTAGTGGGAAGCCCAACACCGGGGAGCTGTTTTTT

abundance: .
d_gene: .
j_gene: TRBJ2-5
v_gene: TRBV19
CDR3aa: CASRSDRRGETQYF
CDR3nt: TGTGCCAGCCGGTCGGACAGGCGGGGGGAGACCCAGTACTTC

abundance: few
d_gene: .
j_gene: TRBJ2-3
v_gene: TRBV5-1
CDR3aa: CASSSEGRGSDTQYF
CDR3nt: TGCGCCAGCAGTTCAGAAGGGAGAGGGTCAGATACGCAGTATTTT

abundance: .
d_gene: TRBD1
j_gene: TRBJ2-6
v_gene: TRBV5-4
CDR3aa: CASRTGTGGRAGANVLTF
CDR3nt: TGTGCCAGCAGAACCGGGACAGGGGGCCGTGCTGGGGCCAACGTCCTGACTTTC

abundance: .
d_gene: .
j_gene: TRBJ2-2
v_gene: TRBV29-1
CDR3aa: CSVGGVGSPGELFF
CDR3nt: TGCAGCGTTGGTGGCGTAGGGAGTCCCGGGGAGCTGTTTTTT

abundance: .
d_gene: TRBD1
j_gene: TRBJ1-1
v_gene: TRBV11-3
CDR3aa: CASSLMGQGEAFF
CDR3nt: TGTGCCAGCAGCTTAATGGGACAGGGTGAAGCTTTCTTT